This T cell receptor (beta chain) is from a study of breast tumors, draining lymph nodes, adjacent tissues. Study-wide findings and caveats: Findings are consistent with lymph node origin and intratumoral expansion of most tumor T cells.

Samples came from axillary lymph nodes draining the breast cancer. One entry per CDR3 protein, called by TCRdb with MiXCR from the multiplex PCR reads. The data hold some 250,000 distinct CDR3 sequences, with under 35% observed a single time. At least ten counts were recorded for this clonotype. Its antigen is unknown. The CDR3 extends over 13 amino acids. V lost 6 bases to trimming and J lost 0 bases, with 8 bases between them. Germline values: CDR1 LNHDA, CDR2 SQIVND (reference sequence). This clonotype was obtained from a female donor with breast cancer. Some clones in this sample may be carry-over from other donors' samples. The specimen sequenced was axillary lymph node tissue. V and J are TRBV19 and TRBJ1-2, with no clear D. In DNA form, the CDR3 reads TGTGCCAGTAGAAAGGGTTCTAACTATGGCTACACCTTC. Protein: CASRKGSNYGYTF.